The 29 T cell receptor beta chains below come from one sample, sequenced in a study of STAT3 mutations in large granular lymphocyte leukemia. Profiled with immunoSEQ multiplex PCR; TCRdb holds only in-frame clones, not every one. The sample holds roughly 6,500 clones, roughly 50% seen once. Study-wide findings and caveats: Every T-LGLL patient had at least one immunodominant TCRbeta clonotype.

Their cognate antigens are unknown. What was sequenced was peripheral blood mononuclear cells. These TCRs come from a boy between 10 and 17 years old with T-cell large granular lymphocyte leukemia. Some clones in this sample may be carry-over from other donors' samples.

The CDR3, as DNA: TGTGCCAGCAGCTTAGGGGTACAGGGGGCTCAAAACATTCAGTACTTC. Its translation is CASSLGVQGAQNIQYF. J is TRBJ2-4 and V is TRBV13, with 9 bases aligning to TRBD1. Unmatched junction bases numbered 5, after V lost 0 bases and J lost 5 bases. The CDR3 loop spans 16 amino acids. Germline V gene data show CDR1 as PRHDT and CDR2 as FYEKMQ (reference sequence).

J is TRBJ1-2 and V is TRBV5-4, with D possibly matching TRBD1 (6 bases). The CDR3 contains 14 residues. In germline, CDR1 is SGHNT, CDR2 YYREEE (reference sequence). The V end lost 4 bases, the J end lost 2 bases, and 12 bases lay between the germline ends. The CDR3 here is CASSAGDRNYGYTF. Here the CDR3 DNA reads TGTGCCAGCAGCGCGGGCGACAGGAACTATGGCTACACCTTC.

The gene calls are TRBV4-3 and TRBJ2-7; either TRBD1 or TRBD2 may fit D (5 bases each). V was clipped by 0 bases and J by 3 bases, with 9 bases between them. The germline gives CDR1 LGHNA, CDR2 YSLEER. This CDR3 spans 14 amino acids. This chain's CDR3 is CASSQDRGGYEQYF. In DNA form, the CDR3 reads TGCGCCAGCAGCCAAGACCGGGGCGGCTACGAGCAGTACTTC.

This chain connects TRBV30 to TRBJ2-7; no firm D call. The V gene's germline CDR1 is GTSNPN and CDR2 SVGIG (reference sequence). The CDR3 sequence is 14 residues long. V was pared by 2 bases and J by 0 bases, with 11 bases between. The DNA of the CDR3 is TGTGCCTGGAGTCCCTACATTAGCTCCTACGAGCAGTACTTC. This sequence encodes CAWSPYISSYEQYF.

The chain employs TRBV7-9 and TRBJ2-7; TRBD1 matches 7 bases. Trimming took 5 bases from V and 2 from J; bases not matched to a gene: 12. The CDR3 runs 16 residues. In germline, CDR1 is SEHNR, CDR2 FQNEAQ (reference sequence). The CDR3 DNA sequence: TGTGCCAGCAGCCCCCTGCCGGGACAGCGGACCTACGAGCAGTACTTC. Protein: CASSPLPGQRTYEQYF.

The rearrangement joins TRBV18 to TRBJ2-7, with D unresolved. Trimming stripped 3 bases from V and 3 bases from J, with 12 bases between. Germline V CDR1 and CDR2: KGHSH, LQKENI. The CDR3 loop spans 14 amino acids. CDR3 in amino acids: CASSPKSNNYEQYF. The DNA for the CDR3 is TGTGCCAGCTCACCTAAGTCTAACAACTACGAGCAGTACTTC.

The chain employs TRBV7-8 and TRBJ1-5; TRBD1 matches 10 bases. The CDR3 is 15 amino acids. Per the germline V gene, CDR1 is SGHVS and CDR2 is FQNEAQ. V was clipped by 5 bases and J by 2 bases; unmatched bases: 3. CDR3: CASSIGTGGNQPQHF. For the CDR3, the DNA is TGTGCCAGCAGCATAGGGACAGGGGGCAATCAGCCCCAGCATTTT.

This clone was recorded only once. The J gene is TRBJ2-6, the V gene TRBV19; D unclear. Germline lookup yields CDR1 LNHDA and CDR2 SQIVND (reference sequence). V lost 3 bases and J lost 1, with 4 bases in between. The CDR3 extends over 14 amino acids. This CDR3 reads CASSMSSGANVLTF. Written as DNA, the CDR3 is TGTGCCAGTAGTATGAGTTCTGGGGCCAACGTCCTGACTTTC. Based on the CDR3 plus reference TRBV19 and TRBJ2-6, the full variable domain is DGGITQSPKYLFRKEGQNVTLSCEQNLNHDAMYWYRQDPGQGLRLIYYSQIVNDFQKGDIAEGYSVSREKKESFPLTVTSAQKNPTAFYLCASSMSSGANVLTFGAGSRLTVL.

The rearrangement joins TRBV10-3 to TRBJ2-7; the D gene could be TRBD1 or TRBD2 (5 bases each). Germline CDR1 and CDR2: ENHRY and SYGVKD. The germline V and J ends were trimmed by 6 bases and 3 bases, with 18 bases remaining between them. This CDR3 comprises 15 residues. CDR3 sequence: CAISPRWGKGYEQYF. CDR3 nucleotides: TGTGCCATCAGCCCCCGGTGGGGGAAGGGCTACGAGCAGTACTTC.

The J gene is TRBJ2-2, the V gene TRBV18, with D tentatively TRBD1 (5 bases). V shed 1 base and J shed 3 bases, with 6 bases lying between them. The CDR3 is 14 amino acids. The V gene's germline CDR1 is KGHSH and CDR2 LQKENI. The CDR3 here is CASSPQGDTGELFF. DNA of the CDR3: TGTGCCAGCTCACCACAAGGGGACACCGGGGAGCTGTTTTTT.

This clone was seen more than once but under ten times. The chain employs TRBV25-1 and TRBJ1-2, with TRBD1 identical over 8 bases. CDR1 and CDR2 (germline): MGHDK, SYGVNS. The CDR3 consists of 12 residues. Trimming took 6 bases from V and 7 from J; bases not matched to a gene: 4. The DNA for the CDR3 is TGTGCCAGCAGCGAGGACAGGGCTGGCTACACCTTC. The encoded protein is CASSEDRAGYTF.

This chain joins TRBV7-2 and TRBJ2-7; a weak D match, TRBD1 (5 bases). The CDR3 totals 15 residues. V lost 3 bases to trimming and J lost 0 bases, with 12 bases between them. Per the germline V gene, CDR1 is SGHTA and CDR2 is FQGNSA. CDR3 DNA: TGTGCCAGCAGCTTTACCACAGGTCTCTCCTACGAGCAGTACTTC. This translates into CASSFTTGLSYEQYF.

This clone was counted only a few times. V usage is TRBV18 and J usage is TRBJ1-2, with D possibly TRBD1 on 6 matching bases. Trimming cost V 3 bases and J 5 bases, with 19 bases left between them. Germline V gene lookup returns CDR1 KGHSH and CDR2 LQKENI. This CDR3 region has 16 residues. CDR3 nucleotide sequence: TGTGCCAGCTCACCGGAACTGCCACAGGGTTTTTATGGCTACACCTTC. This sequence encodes CASSPELPQGFYGYTF.

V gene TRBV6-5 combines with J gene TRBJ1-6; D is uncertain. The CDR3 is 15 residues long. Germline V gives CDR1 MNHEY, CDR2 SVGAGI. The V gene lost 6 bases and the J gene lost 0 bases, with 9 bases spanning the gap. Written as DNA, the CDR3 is TGTGCCAGCAGGCCACCTAGCTCCTATAATTCACCCCTCCACTTT. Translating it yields CASRPPSSYNSPLHF.

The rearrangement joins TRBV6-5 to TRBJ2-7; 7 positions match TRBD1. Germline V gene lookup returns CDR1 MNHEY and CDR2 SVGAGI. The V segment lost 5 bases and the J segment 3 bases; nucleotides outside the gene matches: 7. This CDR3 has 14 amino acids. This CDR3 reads CASSEDRQGYEQYF. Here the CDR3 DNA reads TGTGCCAGCAGTGAGGACAGGCAAGGCTACGAGCAGTACTTC.

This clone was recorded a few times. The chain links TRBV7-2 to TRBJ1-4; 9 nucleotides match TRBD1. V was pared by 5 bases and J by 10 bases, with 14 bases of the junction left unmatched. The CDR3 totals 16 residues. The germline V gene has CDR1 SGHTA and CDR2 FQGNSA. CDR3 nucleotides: TGTGCCAGCAGCCGTCCCGGGACAGGGTTCGCGGGAAAACTGTTTTTT. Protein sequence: CASSRPGTGFAGKLFF.

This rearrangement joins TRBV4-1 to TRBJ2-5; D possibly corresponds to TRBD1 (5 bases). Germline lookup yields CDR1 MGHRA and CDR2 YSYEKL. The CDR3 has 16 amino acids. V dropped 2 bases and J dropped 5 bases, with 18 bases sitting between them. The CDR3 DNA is TGCGCCAGCAGCCAACCGACAGCAAGCTTCCGTGAGACCCAGTACTTC. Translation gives CASSQPTASFRETQYF.

The CDR3 here is CASSLGGTSGTDTQYF. DNA for the CDR3: TGCGCCAGCAGCTTGGGCGGGACTAGCGGCACAGATACGCAGTATTTT. The chain employs TRBV5-1 and TRBJ2-3; 10 bases match TRBD2. CDR1 and CDR2 from the germline V gene are SGHRS and YFSETQ. V shed 0 bases and J 1 base; nucleotides not matched to a gene: 2. This CDR3 region has 16 residues.

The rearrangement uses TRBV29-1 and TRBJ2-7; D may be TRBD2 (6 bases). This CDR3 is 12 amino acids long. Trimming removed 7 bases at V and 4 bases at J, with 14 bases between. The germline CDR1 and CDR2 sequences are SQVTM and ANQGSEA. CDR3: CSALTGLYEQYF. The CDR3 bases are TGCAGCGCCTTGACTGGACTATACGAGCAGTACTTC.

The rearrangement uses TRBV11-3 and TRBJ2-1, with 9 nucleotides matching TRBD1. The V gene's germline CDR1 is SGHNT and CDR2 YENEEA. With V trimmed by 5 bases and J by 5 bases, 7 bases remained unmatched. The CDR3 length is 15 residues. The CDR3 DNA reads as TGTGCCAGCAGCGTTGGACAGGGGACCAACAATGAGCAGTTCTTC. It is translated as CASSVGQGTNNEQFF.

The CDR3 bases are TGCGCCAGCAGCCAACTACAGGGTCTGAAAAACATTCAGTACTTC. Encoded protein: CASSQLQGLKNIQYF. The rearrangement joins TRBV4-1 to TRBJ2-4, with D possibly being TRBD1 (6 bases). This CDR3 is 15 amino acids long. Germline CDR1 MGHRA, CDR2 YSYEKL. Trimming pared 2 bases from V and 4 bases from J, leaving 12 bases between.

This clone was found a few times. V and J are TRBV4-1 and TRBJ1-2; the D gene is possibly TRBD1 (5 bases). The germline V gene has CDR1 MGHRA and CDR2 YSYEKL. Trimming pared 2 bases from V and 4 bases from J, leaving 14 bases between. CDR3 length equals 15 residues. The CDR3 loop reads CASSQPTEGFYGYTF. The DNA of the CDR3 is TGCGCCAGCAGCCAACCGACAGAGGGGTTCTATGGCTACACCTTC.

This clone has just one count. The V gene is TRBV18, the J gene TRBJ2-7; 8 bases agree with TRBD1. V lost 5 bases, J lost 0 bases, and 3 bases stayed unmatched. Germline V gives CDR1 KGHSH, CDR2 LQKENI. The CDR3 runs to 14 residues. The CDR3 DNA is TGTGCCAGCTCAATAGACAGGGGCTCCTACGAGCAGTACTTC. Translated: CASSIDRGSYEQYF.

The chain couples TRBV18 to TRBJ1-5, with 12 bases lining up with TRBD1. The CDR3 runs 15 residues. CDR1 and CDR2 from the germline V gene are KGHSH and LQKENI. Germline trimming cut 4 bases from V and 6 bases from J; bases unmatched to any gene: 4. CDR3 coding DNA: TGTGCCAGCTCACGCGGGACAGGGGGCGGTCAGCCCCAGCATTTT. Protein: CASSRGTGGGQPQHF.

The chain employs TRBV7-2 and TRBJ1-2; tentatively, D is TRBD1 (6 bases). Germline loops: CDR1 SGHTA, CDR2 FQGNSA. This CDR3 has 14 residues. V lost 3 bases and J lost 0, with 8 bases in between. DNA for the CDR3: TGTGCCAGCAGCTTGACAGGTTCTAACTATGGCTACACCTTC. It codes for CASSLTGSNYGYTF.

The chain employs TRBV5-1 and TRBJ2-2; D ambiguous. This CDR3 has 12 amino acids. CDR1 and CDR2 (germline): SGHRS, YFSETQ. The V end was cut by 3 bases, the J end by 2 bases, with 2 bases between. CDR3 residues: CASSYNTGELFF. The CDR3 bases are TGCGCCAGCAGCTATAACACCGGGGAGCTGTTTTTT.

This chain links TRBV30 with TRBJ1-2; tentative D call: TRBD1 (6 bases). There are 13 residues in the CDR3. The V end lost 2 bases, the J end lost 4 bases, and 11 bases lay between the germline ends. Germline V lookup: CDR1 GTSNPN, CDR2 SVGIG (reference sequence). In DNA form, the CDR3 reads TGTGCCTGGAGTAGGGGGGGTAGCTATGGCTACACCTTC. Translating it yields CAWSRGGSYGYTF.

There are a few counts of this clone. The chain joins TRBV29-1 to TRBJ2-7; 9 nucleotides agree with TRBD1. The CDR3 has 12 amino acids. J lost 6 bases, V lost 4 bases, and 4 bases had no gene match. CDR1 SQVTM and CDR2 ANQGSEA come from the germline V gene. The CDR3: CSVGDRDGEQYF. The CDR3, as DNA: TGCAGCGTTGGGGACAGGGACGGCGAGCAGTACTTC.

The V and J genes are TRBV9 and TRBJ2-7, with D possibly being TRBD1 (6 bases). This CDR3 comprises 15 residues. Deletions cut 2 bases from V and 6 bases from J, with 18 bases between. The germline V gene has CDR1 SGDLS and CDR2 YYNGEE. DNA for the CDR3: TGTGCCAGCAGCGTGGTGGGGGCCTCGGGTGGCGAGCAGTACTTC. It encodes CASSVVGASGGEQYF.